The 14 T cell receptor beta chains presented below share a single source sample, sequenced in a study of T cell responses to AZD1222 COVID-19 vaccine. Only in-frame clones appear in the TCRdb table, and some are missing; sequencing was by immunoSEQ multiplex PCR. The sample contains 130,000 or so clones, approximately 91% of which appear only once. The sample consisted of peripheral blood, taken 28 days after the second AZD1222 dose. The receptors shown here come from an adult who received the AZD1222 COVID-19 vaccine.

V usage is TRBV11-3 and J usage is TRBJ2-5, with D perhaps matching TRBD2 (6 bases). The CDR3 totals 14 residues. V was cut by 2 bases and J by 4 bases, with 11 bases left in between. Germline CDR1 is SGHNT and CDR2 is YENEEA. The CDR3 reads CASSLIAGLETQYF. The DNA of the CDR3 is TGTGCCAGCAGCTTAATTGCGGGGTTAGAGACCCAGTACTTC.

The V gene is TRBV28, the J gene TRBJ1-5; 8 nucleotides line up with TRBD1. V gave up 5 bases and J gave up 5 bases; unmatched junction bases: 5. CDR1 and CDR2 from the germline V gene are MDHEN and SYDVKM. The CDR3 runs 14 residues. The CDR3 region has the DNA TGTGCCAGCAGTCAGGACAGGGTTGATCAGCCCCAGCATTTT. Protein sequence: CASSQDRVDQPQHF.

V and J are TRBV6-5 and TRBJ2-3, with D tentatively TRBD2 (6 bases). The germline gives CDR1 MNHEY, CDR2 SVGAGI. The CDR3 sequence is 16 residues long. V was pared by 0 bases and J by 2 bases, with 12 bases between. The CDR3 reads CASSYSPGLNTDTQYF. The CDR3 DNA follows: TGTGCCAGCAGTTACTCACCGGGACTGAACACAGATACGCAGTATTTT.

CDR3 sequence (DNA): TGCGCCAGCAGCTCCGGGACTACGAGCTCCTACAATGAGCAGTTCTTC. Protein product: CASSSGTTSSYNEQFF. The genes are TRBV5-1 and TRBJ2-1, with TRBD2 matching over 7 bases. This CDR3 spans 16 amino acids. Trimming cost V 3 bases and J 0 bases; bases outside gene matches: 6. Germline V CDR1 and CDR2: SGHRS, YFSETQ.

V and J are TRBV18 and TRBJ1-1, with 7 bases lining up with TRBD1. Germline V gives CDR1 KGHSH, CDR2 LQKENI. Trimming cost V 4 bases and J 1 base; bases outside gene matches: 6. This CDR3 spans 15 amino acids. This CDR3 is CASSQTTGPNTEAFF. The DNA for the CDR3 is TGTGCCAGCTCACAAACGACAGGGCCGAACACTGAAGCTTTCTTT.

This chain connects TRBV4-3 to TRBJ1-4, with a weak D call TRBD1 (6 bases). V was clipped by 1 base and J by 5 bases, with 11 bases between them. The CDR3 length is 15 residues. Germline V gene sequence: CDR1 LGHNA, CDR2 YSLEER. CDR3 sequence reads: CASSQGNRENEKLFF. The CDR3, as DNA: TGCGCCAGCAGCCAAGGTAACAGGGAAAATGAAAAACTGTTTTTT.

This clone is a singleton in its sample. This CDR3 is CASSEGRAPLYEQYF. DNA of the CDR3: TGTGCCAGCAGTGAAGGCAGGGCCCCACTCTACGAGCAGTACTTC. The rearrangement joins TRBV2 to TRBJ2-7; possible D gene TRBD1, 5 bases. Trimming took off 1 base at V and 3 bases at J, with 13 bases between the two ends. Germline V gene sequence: CDR1 SNHLY, CDR2 FYNNEI. The CDR3 is 15 residues long.

The V and J genes are TRBV6-6 and TRBJ2-5; maybe TRBD1 (6 bases). Trimming cost V 6 bases and J 1 base, with 15 bases left between them. Germline CDR1 and CDR2: MNHNY and SVGAGI (reference sequence). This CDR3 is built from 15 residues. The CDR3 coding sequence is TGTGCCAGCAGCCCATTCGGGACACCCCAAGAGACCCAGTACTTC. This gives the protein CASSPFGTPQETQYF.

This chain connects TRBV6-5 to TRBJ1-1; possible D gene TRBD1, 6 bases. CDR1 and CDR2 from the germline V gene are MNHEY and SVGAGI. Trimming took 7 bases from V and 5 from J, leaving 17 bases between them. The CDR3 length is 14 residues. DNA of the CDR3: TGTGCCAGCACCTCATACGGGGGCCTTACTGAAGCTTTCTTT. Encoded protein: CASTSYGGLTEAFF.

This clone was recorded only once. The V gene is TRBV7-3, the J gene TRBJ2-5, with D perhaps TRBD1 (5 bases). The CDR3 covers 13 residues. The V gene's germline CDR1 is SGHTA and CDR2 FQGTGA. V was cut by 2 bases and J by 4 bases, with 8 bases left in between. CDR3 amino acids: CASSLGQGETQYF. As DNA, the CDR3 is TGTGCCAGCAGCTTAGGGCAGGGAGAGACCCAGTACTTC.

This chain uses TRBV3-1 (or the pseudogene TRBV3-2) with TRBJ1-6; no firm D call. The CDR3 is 13 amino acids. V was shortened by 7 bases and J by 0 bases, with 4 bases between the two germline ends. CDR1 is LGHDT and CDR2 is YNNKEL in the germline V gene (reference sequence). The CDR3 is CASTSSYNSPLHF. CDR3 in DNA: TGTGCCAGCACGAGCTCCTATAATTCACCCCTCCACTTT.

This clone was detected once. The chain is built from TRBV11-3 and TRBJ1-1; tentatively, D is TRBD1 (6 bases). Germline CDR1 and CDR2: SGHNT and YENEEA. The CDR3 sequence is 16 residues long. Between the trimmed V and J ends, which lost 7 bases and 0 bases, there was a span of 18 bases. CDR3 protein: CASNPPLTGVNTEAFF. The CDR3 DNA reads as TGTGCCAGCAACCCGCCCCTGACAGGAGTGAACACTGAAGCTTTCTTT.

The chain couples TRBV7-2 to TRBJ1-5, with a possible D match to TRBD1 (6 bases). Germline loops: CDR1 SGHTA, CDR2 FQGNSA. The CDR3 has 14 residues. With 4 bases removed from V and 7 bases from J, the gap between germline ends came to 14 bases. CDR3 bases: TGTGCCAGCAGCTCCCGCAGGGGAGGGCAGCCCCAGCATTTT. It codes for CASSSRRGGQPQHF.

For the CDR3, the DNA is TGCGCCAGCGCAAGCACAGATACGCAGTATTTT. Protein sequence: CASASTDTQYF. The rearrangement links TRBV4-3 to TRBJ2-3; D unclear. The V gene lost 8 bases and the J gene lost 0 bases, with 3 bases spanning the gap. The CDR3 contains 11 residues. Per the germline V gene, CDR1 is LGHNA and CDR2 is YSLEER.